This TCR beta chain was found in a study of control samples from healthy donors and cancer patients. Trimming took off 5 bases at V and 4 bases at J, with 11 bases between the two ends. Germline lookup yields CDR1 SEHNR and CDR2 FQNEAQ (reference sequence). This CDR3 is 13 amino acids long. TCRdb's table, derived via immunoSEQ multiplex PCR, lists solely in-frame clones and lacks some. In the table there are roughly 120,000 clones, more than 80% of which are singletons. This TCR was sampled from a woman aged 45 to 65 with colorectal cancer. Input material: PBMCs. The chain employs TRBV7-9 and TRBJ1-2; D is unresolved. CDR3 sequence reads: CASSPGRLYGYTF. The CDR3 DNA reads as TGTGCCAGCAGCCCCGGACGGCTCTATGGCTACACCTTC.